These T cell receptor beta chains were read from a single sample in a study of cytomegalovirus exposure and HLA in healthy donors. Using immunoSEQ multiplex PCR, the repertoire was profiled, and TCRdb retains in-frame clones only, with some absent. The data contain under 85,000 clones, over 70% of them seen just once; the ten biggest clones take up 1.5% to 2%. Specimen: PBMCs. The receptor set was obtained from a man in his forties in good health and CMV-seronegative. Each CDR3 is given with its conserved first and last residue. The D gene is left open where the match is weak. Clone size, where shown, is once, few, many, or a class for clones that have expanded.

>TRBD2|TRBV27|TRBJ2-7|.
CASSLRPAGEGYEQYF
TGTGCCAGCAGTTTACGGCCAGCGGGAGAGGGTTACGAGCAGTACTTC
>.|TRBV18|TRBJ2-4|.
CASSPDAQGVWNIQYF
TGTGCCAGCTCACCAGACGCACAGGGTGTGTGGAACATTCAGTACTTC
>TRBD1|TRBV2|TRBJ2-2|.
CARTRDRETGELFF
TGTGCCAGAACCCGGGACAGGGAAACCGGGGAGCTGTTTTTT
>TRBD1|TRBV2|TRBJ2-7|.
CASSEQGVAFGEQYF
TGTGCCAGCAGTGAACAGGGGGTAGCCTTTGGGGAGCAGTACTTC
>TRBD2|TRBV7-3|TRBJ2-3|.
CASSPTSGSGDTQYF
TGTGCCAGCAGCCCGACTAGCGGGAGTGGAGATACGCAGTATTTT
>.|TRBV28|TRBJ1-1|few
CATLGAVNTEAFF
TGTGCCACGTTGGGGGCAGTGAACACTGAAGCTTTCTTT
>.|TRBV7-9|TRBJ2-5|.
CASSLVRDQETQYF
TGTGCCAGCAGCTTAGTCAGGGACCAAGAGACCCAGTACTTC
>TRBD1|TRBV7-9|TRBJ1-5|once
CASSLGAGGGNQPQHF
TGTGCCAGCAGCTTGGGCGCAGGGGGTGGCAATCAGCCCCAGCATTTT
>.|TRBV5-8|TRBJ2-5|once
CASTYHSKSTQYF
TGTGCCAGCACATACCACAGCAAGAGTACCCAGTACTTC
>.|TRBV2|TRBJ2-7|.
CASSAVYEQYF
TGTGCCAGCAGTGCCGTCTACGAGCAGTACTTC
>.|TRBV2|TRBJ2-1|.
CASSANPSRGQFF
TGTGCCAGCAGTGCTAACCCCTCCAGGGGGCAGTTCTTC
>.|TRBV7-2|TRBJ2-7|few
CASSYGTGAYEQYF
TGTGCCAGCAGCTATGGGACTGGGGCTTACGAGCAGTACTTC
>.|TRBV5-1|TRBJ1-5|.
CASSIDGANQPQHF
TGCGCCAGCAGTATAGATGGGGCGAATCAGCCCCAGCATTTT
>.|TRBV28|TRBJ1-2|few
CASSFGQGARCTF
.
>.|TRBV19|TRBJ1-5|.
CASSIRGNQPQHF
TGTGCCAGTAGTATCAGGGGCAATCAGCCCCAGCATTTT
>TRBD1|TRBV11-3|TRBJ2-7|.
CASRQGDEQYF
TGTGCCAGCAGACAGGGGGACGAGCAGTACTTC
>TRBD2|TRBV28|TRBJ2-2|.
CASSFGLAGRTGELFF
TGTGCCAGCAGTTTTGGACTAGCGGGTCGGACCGGGGAGCTGTTTTTT
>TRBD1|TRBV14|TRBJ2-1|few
CASSPDRGINNEQFF
TGTGCCAGCAGTCCCGACAGGGGAATAAACAATGAGCAGTTCTTC
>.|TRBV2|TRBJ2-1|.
CASSEGARLVNEQFF
TGTGCCAGCAGTGAGGGGGCGAGGTTAGTCAATGAGCAGTTCTTC
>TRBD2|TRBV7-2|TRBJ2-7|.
CASSVGTSGRGGQYF
TGTGCCAGCAGCGTCGGGACTAGCGGGAGAGGCGGGCAGTACTTC
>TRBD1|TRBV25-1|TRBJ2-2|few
CASSDRGQPGELFF
TGTGCCAGCAGTGACAGGGGGCAGCCCGGGGAGCTGTTTTTT
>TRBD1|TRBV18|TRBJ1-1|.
CASSPGTGSNTEAFF
TGTGCCAGCTCACCGGGGACAGGGAGCAACACTGAAGCTTTCTTT
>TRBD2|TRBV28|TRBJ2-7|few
CASSIASGSYEQYF
TGTGCCAGCAGTATAGCTAGCGGGTCCTACGAGCAGTACTTC